This T cell receptor beta chain was sequenced in a study of cytomegalovirus exposure and HLA in healthy donors. On this clone itself: What it binds is unknown.

The PCR employed 60 Vbeta primers together with 13 Jbeta primers. The authors' processing: An analysis performed later counted roughly 80 million unique TCR beta chains (roughly 11 million of them shared). Method: immunoSEQ multiplex PCR; TCRdb's copy keeps in-frame clones and lacks some. The V and J calls and the clone size are those of that table, but D and trimming were determined from the DNA. The sample yields about 120,000 clones, less than 80% seen once. Points from the study as a whole: TCR beta chain V- and J-gene trimming was linked, in a later analysis, to a missense variant in DCLRE1C. The records held CMV serostatus as the only immune exposure information. Excluded: some indistinguishable V segments such as TRBV6-2 and TRBV6-3.

CDR1 is LNHDA and CDR2 is SQIVND in the germline V gene (reference sequence). Trimming took 5 bases from V and 8 from J; bases not matched to a gene: 13. This CDR3 comprises 17 residues. The sample taken for sequencing was PBMCs. The chain employs TRBV19 and TRBJ2-1; TRBD2 matches at 12 bases. The clonotype comes from a woman between 40 and 55 years old in good health and CMV-seropositive. The CDR3 protein is CASSPQLAGGSRDEQFF. The CDR3 DNA is TGTGCCAGTAGTCCGCAACTAGCGGGAGGATCGCGTGATGAGCAGTTCTTC.